Described below is a single T cell receptor (beta chain) sequence and its context. The entry originates in a study of blood T cell repertoires in COVID-19. On the study more broadly: From the United States, Italy and Spain came samples of acute and convalescent COVID-19. PBMCs, B-cell-depleted T cells, or T cells were the source of the cDNA or gDNA that made up the material.

Germline V gene lookup returns CDR1 SGHNT and CDR2 YYREEE (reference sequence). The CDR3 runs to 16 residues. Between the trimmed V and J ends, which lost 1 base and 0 bases, there was a span of 14 bases. Patients from Seattle were sampled longitudinally, starting during active infection. How the authors handled the data: Amplification of reference gene primers provided the estimated nucleated cell counts. TCRdb's copy holds only in-frame clones and misses some; the assay was immunoSEQ multiplex PCR. V and J calls plus clone size are reproduced from that table; the DNA served to infer D and trimming. This table holds around 58,000 clones, 88% found once.

The sample comprised peripheral blood. The rearrangement uses TRBV5-4 and TRBJ2-7; tentative D call: TRBD1 (6 bases). This TCR was recovered from a woman in her sixties or seventies with COVID-19, enrolled during active disease. CDR3 in amino acids: CASSLPGQLSSYEQYF. For the CDR3, the DNA is TGTGCCAGCAGCTTGCCCGGACAGTTGAGCTCCTACGAGCAGTACTTC.